A selection of T cell receptor beta chains follows, all from one sample in a study of radiation and T cells in renal cell carcinoma. Measured with immunoSEQ multiplex PCR; TCRdb has only the in-frame clones, and not every one. The top ten clones hold approximately 9.6% of a sample with roughly 90,000 clones, roughly 80% of them seen once. The source was blood, collected from a patient whose treatment included radiotherapy and nephrectomy. These receptors were obtained from a man aged 50-60 years with renal cell carcinoma. CDR3s include the opening cysteine and the closing phenylalanine or tryptophan. Each record gives: V gene, D gene, J gene, CDR3 protein. D genes are given only for firm matches.

>TRBV9|.|TRBJ1-1
CASSVGLNRMNTEAFF
>TRBV7-3|.|TRBJ1-1
CASSLVINTEAFF
>TRBV11-2|.|TRBJ2-7
CASSLDRAGVNYEQYF
>TRBV7-9|.|TRBJ2-1
CASSTYNEQFF
>TRBV11-2|TRBD1|TRBJ1-1
CASSLEGGNTEAFF
>TRBV7-9|.|TRBJ1-1
CASSLEGSTEAFF
>TRBV6-5|.|TRBJ2-7
CASSYAWPSYEQYF
>TRBV27|.|TRBJ2-5
CASSHSSGGQYF
>TRBV7-2|TRBD2|TRBJ2-4
CAIKRGNIQYF
>TRBV21-1|.|TRBJ2-7
CASSRRGDRAWKPTYEQYF
>TRBV9|TRBD2|TRBJ2-2
CASSQRLAGLNTGELFF
>TRBV28|TRBD1|TRBJ2-7
CASRRPGQGTDEQYF
>TRBV4-3|TRBD1|TRBJ2-7
CASSQDYRGYSRSYEQYF
>TRBV16|.|TRBJ1-3
CASSLKVVWARAGNTIYF
>TRBV5-1|.|TRBJ1-4
CASSPGATNEKLFF
>TRBV5-4|TRBD2|TRBJ2-7
CASSLDSSGSYEQYF
>TRBV19|.|TRBJ2-7
CASSIGRGPYEQYF
>TRBV6-6|.|TRBJ1-4
CASSYPDSATNEKLFF
>TRBV28|TRBD1|TRBJ1-2
CASSLSAGGFYTF
>TRBV11-2|.|TRBJ1-4
CASSSGPNEKLFF
>TRBV18|.|TRBJ2-5
CASSRTQGTETQYF
>TRBV11-1|.|TRBJ1-1
CASRVMNTEAFF
>TRBV6-5|TRBD1|TRBJ2-7
CASSYSGDRGTEQYF
>TRBV7-6|TRBD2|TRBJ2-1
CASSLATSGREKSYNEQFF
>TRBV30|.|TRBJ2-3
CAWARQGDTQYF
>TRBV7-2|.|TRBJ2-1
CASSLVGQGYNEQFF
>TRBV5-1|.|TRBJ2-4
CASSLWTTNIQYF